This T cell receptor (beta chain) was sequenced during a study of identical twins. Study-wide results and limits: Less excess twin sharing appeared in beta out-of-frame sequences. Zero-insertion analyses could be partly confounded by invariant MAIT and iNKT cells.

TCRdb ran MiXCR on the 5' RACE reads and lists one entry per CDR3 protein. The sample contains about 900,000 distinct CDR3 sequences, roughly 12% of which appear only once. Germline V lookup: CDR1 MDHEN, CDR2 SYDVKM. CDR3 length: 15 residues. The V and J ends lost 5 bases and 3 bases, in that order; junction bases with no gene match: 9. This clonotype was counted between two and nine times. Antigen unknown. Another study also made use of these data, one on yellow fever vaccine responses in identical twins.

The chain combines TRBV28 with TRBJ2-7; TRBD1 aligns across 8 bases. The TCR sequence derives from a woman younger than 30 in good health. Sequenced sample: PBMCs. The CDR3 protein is CASSPRTGIGYEQYV. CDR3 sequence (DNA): TGTGCCAGCAGTCCGCGGACAGGGATAGGCTACGAGCAGTACGTC.